This is a list of T cell receptor beta chains from one sample in a study of naive and memory T cell subsets. TCRdb reanalysed the UMI-ligation and nested PCR reads using MiXCR and keeps one entry per CDR3 protein. The table lists roughly 92,000 distinct CDR3 sequences, about 11% of them singletons. Material: naive CD4+ T cells from blood. These receptors all come from a human donor in good health. The CDR3 runs from the conserved cysteine through the conserved F or W. The D gene is left open where the match is weak. Not every row has a clone size; where given, it reads once, few, many or a size class.

J,D,size,V,CDR3,DNA
TRBJ2-1,NA,many,TRBV20-1,CSARDALAQYNEQFF,TGCAGTGCTAGAGATGCTTTAGCGCAGTACAATGAGCAGTTCTTC
TRBJ2-1,TRBD2,NA,TRBV12-3/TRBV12-4,CASSLTRGGNEQFF,TGTGCCAGCAGTCTCACCCGCGGGGGTAATGAGCAGTTCTTC
TRBJ2-1,TRBD2,NA,TRBV3-1,CASSQSGGAGGVYNEQFF,TGTGCCAGCAGCCAATCCGGGGGTGCGGGAGGCGTGTACAATGAGCAGTTCTTC
TRBJ2-4,TRBD1,many,TRBV9,CASSPRTGGKNIQYF,TGTGCCAGCAGCCCACGGACAGGGGGGAAAAACATTCAGTACTTC
TRBJ2-1,NA,NA,TRBV2,CASGQYEQFF,TGTGCCAGCGGACAGTATGAGCAGTTCTTC
TRBJ2-1,TRBD2,NA,TRBV10-3,CAISDRLAGTPGGNNNEQFF,TGTGCCATCAGTGACAGACTAGCGGGAACCCCTGGGGGCAACAACAATGAGCAGTTCTTC
TRBJ1-4,NA,NA,TRBV20-1,CSARDAAATNEKLFF,TGCAGTGCTAGAGATGCGGCAGCTACTAATGAAAAACTGTTTTTT
TRBJ1-1,NA,NA,TRBV20-1,CSGALNTEAFF,TGCAGTGGTGCACTGAACACTGAAGCTTTCTTT
TRBJ1-6,NA,NA,TRBV7-9,CASSSGQSSYNSPLHF,TGTGCCAGCAGCTCCGGACAGAGCTCCTATAATTCACCCCTCCACTTT
TRBJ1-1,NA,NA,TRBV20-1,CSARGSNTEAFF,TGCAGTGCTAGGGGGTCGAACACTGAAGCTTTCTTT
TRBJ2-5,NA,few,TRBV18,CASSPTPTKTQYF,TGTGCCAGCTCACCAACCCCAACAAAGACCCAGTACTTC
TRBJ2-1,NA,few,TRBV5-1,CASSSRTAYNEQFF,TGCGCCAGCAGCTCAAGGACAGCGTACAATGAGCAGTTCTTC
TRBJ1-2,NA,NA,TRBV6-4,CASSDYRGGYTF,TGTGCCAGCAGTGATTACAGAGGCGGCTACACCTTC
TRBJ2-7,TRBD2,many,TRBV7-9,CASSRSGRVYEQYF,TGTGCCAGCAGCCGCAGCGGGAGAGTCTACGAGCAGTACTTC
TRBJ1-6,NA,few,TRBV7-2,CASSSLVPYNSPLHF,TGTGCCAGCAGCTCCCTAGTTCCCTATAATTCACCCCTCCACTTT
TRBJ2-5,NA,NA,TRBV27,CASSSTKQETQYF,TGTGCCAGCAGTTCGACTAAACAAGAGACCCAGTACTTC
TRBJ2-1,NA,few,TRBV14,CASSQEFIQPQFF,TGTGCCAGCAGCCAAGAGTTTATCCAGCCCCAGTTCTTC
TRBJ2-1,NA,NA,TRBV12-3/TRBV12-4,CASSLTVGRGNEQFF,TGTGCCAGCAGTCTAACGGTTGGGAGAGGCAATGAGCAGTTCTTC
TRBJ2-2,NA,many,TRBV11-3,CASSPRGLTGTGELFF,TGTGCCAGCAGCCCTCGGGGCCTGACAGGAACCGGGGAGCTGTTTTTT
TRBJ2-6,TRBD1,few,TRBV20-1,CSARAADRVTANVLTF,TGCAGTGCTAGAGCCGCAGACAGGGTTACGGCCAACGTCCTGACTTTC
TRBJ1-1,NA,NA,TRBV18,CASSPPTHTNTEAFF,TGTGCCAGCTCACCGCCGACCCACACGAACACTGAAGCTTTCTTT
TRBJ2-7,NA,few,TRBV3-1,CASSRGSSDYEQYF,TGTGCCAGCAGCCGTGGGTCTAGTGACTACGAGCAGTACTTC
TRBJ2-3,NA,few,TRBV18,CASSPRYGDTQYF,TGTGCCAGCTCACCACGGTATGGAGATACGCAGTATTTT
TRBJ2-1,NA,few,TRBV19,CASSKWRGGNEQFF,TGTGCCAGTAGTAAGTGGAGGGGGGGCAATGAGCAGTTCTTC
TRBJ2-1,NA,NA,TRBV20-1,CSARNPNRLDEQFF,TGCAGTGCTAGAAATCCGAACCGGCTGGATGAGCAGTTCTTC
TRBJ1-3,NA,NA,TRBV6-2/TRBV6-3,CASSYVSAGNTIYF,TGTGCCAGCAGTTACGTGTCGGCTGGAAACACCATATATTTT
TRBJ1-1,NA,few,TRBV5-1,CASSLATGLEAFF,TGCGCCAGCAGCTTGGCTACAGGGTTGGAAGCTTTCTTT
TRBJ1-1,NA,NA,TRBV5-1,CASSPVPGNTEAFF,TGCGCCAGCAGCCCCGTTCCCGGGAACACTGAAGCTTTCTTT
TRBJ2-3,NA,NA,TRBV7-8,CASSLSQDTQYF,TGTGCCAGCAGCCTAAGCCAAGATACGCAGTATTTT
TRBJ1-1,TRBD1,NA,TRBV4-1,CASRQTGFTEAFF,TGCGCCAGCAGACAGACAGGGTTCACTGAAGCTTTCTTT
TRBJ1-4,NA,NA,TRBV20-1,CSASQRPEKLFF,TGCAGTGCTAGTCAAAGACCTGAAAAACTGTTTTTT
TRBJ2-2,NA,NA,TRBV11-3,CASSLSEGRNGELFF,TGTGCCAGCAGCTTATCCGAGGGAAGGAACGGGGAGCTGTTTTTT
TRBJ2-7,NA,many,TRBV7-2,CASSYSPSYEQYF,TGTGCCAGCAGCTACTCCCCCTCCTACGAGCAGTACTTC
TRBJ1-4,NA,NA,TRBV7-9,CASSLAITRNEKLFF,TGTGCCAGCAGCTTAGCGATCACAAGGAATGAAAAACTGTTTTTT
TRBJ2-7,TRBD2,many,TRBV7-2,CASSRGGSSYEQYF,TGTGCCAGCAGCCGCGGGGGGAGCTCCTACGAGCAGTACTTC